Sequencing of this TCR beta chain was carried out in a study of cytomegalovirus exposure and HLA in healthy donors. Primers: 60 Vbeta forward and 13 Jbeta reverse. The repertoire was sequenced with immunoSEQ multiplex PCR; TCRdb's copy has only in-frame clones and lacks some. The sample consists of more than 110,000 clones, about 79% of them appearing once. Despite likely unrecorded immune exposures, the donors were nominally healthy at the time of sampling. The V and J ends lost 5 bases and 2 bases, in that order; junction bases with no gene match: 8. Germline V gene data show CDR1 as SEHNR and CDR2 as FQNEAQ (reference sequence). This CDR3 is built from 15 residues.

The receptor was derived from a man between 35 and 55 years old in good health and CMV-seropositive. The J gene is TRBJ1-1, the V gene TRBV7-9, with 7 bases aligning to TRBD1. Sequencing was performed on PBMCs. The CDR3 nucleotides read TGTGCCAGCAGCCCTAGGGACAGACACAACACTGAAGCTTTCTTT. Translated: CASSPRDRHNTEAFF.